Below, one TCR beta chain is given with its context. Its matching antigen is unknown. The CDR3 covers 16 residues. Trimming cost V 1 base and J 6 bases, with 13 bases left between them. Germline V CDR1 and CDR2: SGHVS, FNYEAQ. Unique molecular identifiers were present in the TCR beta cDNA libraries. Between about 0.9 and 11 million T cells gave rise to 450,000 to 650,000 cDNA molecules. TCRdb fed the PCR reads into MiXCR, producing one record per CDR3 protein. The repertoire holds 800,000 to 950,000 distinct CDR3 sequences, 53% seen once, with about 4.8% in the top ten. This record belongs to a study of post-analysis software for immune sequencing data. As for the study in general: In terms of disease course, relapsing-remitting, secondary progressive and progressive-relapsing multiple sclerosis were included. Broader study findings: Samples from one preparation batch, clustered by F measure, grouped strongly together. Five or six TRBV segments, TRBV5-6, TRBV5-1 and TRBV20-1 among them, were found more frequent in patients than controls.

The chain uses TRBV7-6 and TRBJ1-6; D may be TRBD1 (6 bases). The sample taken for sequencing was blood. The receptor was derived from a girl between 10 and 17 years old with multiple sclerosis. DNA of the CDR3: TGTGCCAGCAGCTTAGAAAGGGGGGGGTTTAATTCACCCCTCCACTTT. It encodes CASSLERGGFNSPLHF.